This is a list of T cell receptor beta chains from one sample in a study of molecular identifiers for immune sequencing clone quantification. TCRdb re-derived calls from the PCR reads in MiXCR, one entry per CDR3 protein. The sample lists roughly 55,000 distinct CDR3 sequences, just over 35% occurring once. The sample was naive CD8+ T cells from blood, with Jurkat cell RNA spiked in. Every receptor here comes from a human donor in good health. Some libraries in this study had Jurkat cell RNA spiked in. The CDR3 runs from the conserved cysteine through the conserved F or W. A D gene is named only where the DNA matches it firmly. Only part of the rows carry a size: once, few, many, or a class if the clone is expanded.

V: TRBV20-1; D: .; size: .; J: TRBJ2-3; CDR3: CSTPFSSDTQYF; DNA: TGCAGCACTCCGTTTAGCTCAGATACGCAGTATTTT
V: TRBV29-1; D: TRBD2; size: .; J: TRBJ2-7; CDR3: CSVGGGTSGGGEQYF; DNA: TGCAGCGTTGGAGGTGGCACTAGCGGAGGGGGCGAGCAGTACTTC
V: TRBV7-3; D: .; size: few; J: TRBJ1-5; CDR3: CASSPVGQPQHF; DNA: TGTGCCAGCAGCCCCGTTGGACAGCCCCAGCATTTT
V: TRBV12-3/TRBV12-4; D: .; size: few; J: TRBJ2-7; CDR3: CASSFGPGTQSYEQYF; DNA: TGTGCCAGCAGTTTTGGGCCCGGGACACAATCCTACGAGCAGTACTTC
V: TRBV9; D: .; size: .; J: TRBJ2-7; CDR3: CASSVGPYAGSYGQYF; DNA: TGTGCCAGCAGCGTAGGACCTTATGCGGGGTCTTACGGGCAGTACTTC
V: TRBV27; D: TRBD1; size: .; J: TRBJ2-2; CDR3: CASSSPERTGYTGELFF; DNA: TGTGCCAGCAGTTCCCCTGAACGGACAGGGTACACCGGGGAGCTGTTTTTT
V: TRBV11-2; D: .; size: few; J: TRBJ1-1; CDR3: CASSLVVTGPTEAFF; DNA: TGTGCCAGCAGCTTAGTAGTCACAGGGCCCACTGAAGCTTTCTTT
V: TRBV28; D: TRBD1; size: few; J: TRBJ1-5; CDR3: CASSSGTGFSTQHF; DNA: TGTGCCAGCAGTTCCGGGACAGGGTTTTCTACCCAGCATTTT
V: TRBV4-3; D: TRBD2; size: .; J: TRBJ2-1; CDR3: CASSQERLAGPYKEQFF; DNA: TGCGCCAGCAGCCAAGAGAGACTAGCGGGTCCCTACAAAGAGCAGTTCTTC
V: TRBV6-6; D: .; size: .; J: TRBJ2-7; CDR3: CASSYVQAIEQYF; DNA: TGTGCCAGCAGTTACGTACAGGCCATCGAGCAGTACTTC
V: TRBV27; D: TRBD2; size: .; J: TRBJ2-1; CDR3: CASSFVREVEQFF; DNA: TGTGCCAGCAGTTTTGTGCGGGAGGTTGAGCAGTTCTTC
V: TRBV12-3/TRBV12-4; D: .; size: many; J: TRBJ2-2; CDR3: CASSPSETGELFF; DNA: TGTGCCAGCAGTCCATCGGAGACCGGGGAGCTGTTTTTT
V: TRBV9; D: .; size: .; J: TRBJ2-3; CDR3: CASSYDPGTPDTQYF; DNA: TGTGCCAGCAGCTATGATCCCGGGACTCCAGATACGCAGTATTTT
V: TRBV5-6; D: .; size: .; J: TRBJ1-1; CDR3: CASSPSRTEAFF; DNA: TGTGCCAGCAGCCCTAGTCGCACTGAAGCTTTCTTT
V: TRBV7-9; D: TRBD2; size: few; J: TRBJ2-5; CDR3: CASSYWTSGQETQYF; DNA: TGTGCCAGCAGCTACTGGACTAGCGGCCAAGAGACCCAGTACTTC
V: TRBV10-3; D: .; size: .; J: TRBJ2-7; CDR3: CAISESLGQFYEQYF; DNA: TGTGCCATCAGTGAGTCGTTAGGTCAGTTCTACGAGCAGTACTTC
V: TRBV7-9; D: TRBD2; size: .; J: TRBJ2-2; CDR3: CASRSGLAGGSTGELFF; DNA: TGTGCCAGCAGGTCAGGACTAGCGGGAGGGAGCACCGGGGAGCTGTTTTTT
V: TRBV28; D: .; size: .; J: TRBJ2-3; CDR3: CASSSTSWGTDTQYF; DNA: TGTGCCAGCAGCTCCACTAGCTGGGGGACAGATACGCAGTATTTT
V: TRBV18; D: .; size: .; J: TRBJ2-4; CDR3: CASSPLREKNIQYF; DNA: TGTGCCAGCTCACCATTGCGGGAAAAAAACATTCAGTACTTC
V: TRBV5-4; D: .; size: many; J: TRBJ2-1; CDR3: CASWLWGTGYEQFF; DNA: TGTGCCAGCTGGCTCTGGGGGACTGGCTATGAGCAGTTCTTC
V: TRBV5-6; D: TRBD2; size: many; J: TRBJ2-1; CDR3: CASSETAPTSGKDEQFF; DNA: TGTGCCAGCAGCGAGACCGCTCCGACTAGCGGGAAGGATGAGCAGTTCTTC
V: TRBV19; D: .; size: .; J: TRBJ1-5; CDR3: CASSIPRNQPQHF; DNA: TGTGCCAGTAGTATACCCCGCAATCAGCCCCAGCATTTT
V: TRBV28; D: TRBD2; size: many; J: TRBJ2-3; CDR3: CASSQITGLATTQYF; DNA: TGTGCCAGCAGCCAGATTACGGGACTAGCAACTACGCAGTATTTT
V: TRBV18; D: .; size: .; J: TRBJ2-3; CDR3: CASSSTAPSTDTQYF; DNA: TGTGCCAGCTCATCGACAGCCCCAAGCACAGATACGCAGTATTTT
V: TRBV28; D: .; size: .; J: TRBJ2-1; CDR3: CASSLGGSKQFF; DNA: TGTGCCAGCAGTTTAGGGGGATCTAAGCAGTTCTTC